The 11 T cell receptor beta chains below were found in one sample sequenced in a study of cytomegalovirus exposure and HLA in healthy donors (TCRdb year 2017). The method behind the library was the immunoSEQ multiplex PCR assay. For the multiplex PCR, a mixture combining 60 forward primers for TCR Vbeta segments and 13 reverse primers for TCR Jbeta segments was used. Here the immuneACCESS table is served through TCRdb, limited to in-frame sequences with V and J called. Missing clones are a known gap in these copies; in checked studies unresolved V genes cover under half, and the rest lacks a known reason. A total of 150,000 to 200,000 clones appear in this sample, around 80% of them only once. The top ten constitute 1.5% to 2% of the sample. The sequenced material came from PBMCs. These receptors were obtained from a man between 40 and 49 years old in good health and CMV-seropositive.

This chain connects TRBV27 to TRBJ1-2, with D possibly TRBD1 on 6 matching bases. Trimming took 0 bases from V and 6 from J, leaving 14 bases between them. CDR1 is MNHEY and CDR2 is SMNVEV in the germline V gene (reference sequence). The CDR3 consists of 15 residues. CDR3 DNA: TGTGCCAGCAGTTTATCGGTACAGGGACTAAATGGCTACACCTTC. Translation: CASSLSVQGLNGYTF.

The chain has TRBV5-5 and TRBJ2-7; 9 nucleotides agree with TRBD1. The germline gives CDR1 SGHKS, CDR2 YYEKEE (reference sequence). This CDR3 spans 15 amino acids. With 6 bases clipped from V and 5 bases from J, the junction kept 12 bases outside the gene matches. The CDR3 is CASTNYRDRDHEQYF. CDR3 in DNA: TGTGCCAGCACCAACTACCGGGACAGGGACCACGAGCAGTACTTC.

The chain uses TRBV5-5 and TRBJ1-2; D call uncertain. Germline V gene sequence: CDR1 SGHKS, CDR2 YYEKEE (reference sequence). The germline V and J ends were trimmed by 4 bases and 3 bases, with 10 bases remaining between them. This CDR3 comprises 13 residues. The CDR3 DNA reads TGTGCCAGCAGCGACCGGACTTACTATGGCTACACCTTC. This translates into CASSDRTYYGYTF. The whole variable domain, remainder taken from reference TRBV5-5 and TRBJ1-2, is DAGVTQSPTHLIKTRGQQVTLRCSPISGHKSVSWYQQVLGQGPQFIFQYYEKEERGRGNFPDRFSARQFPNYSSELNVNALLLGDSALYLCASSDRTYYGYTFGSGTRLTVV.

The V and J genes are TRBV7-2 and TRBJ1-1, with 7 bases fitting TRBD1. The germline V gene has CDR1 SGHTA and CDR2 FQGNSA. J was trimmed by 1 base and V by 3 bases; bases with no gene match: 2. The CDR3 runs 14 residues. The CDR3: CASSFGQANTEAFF. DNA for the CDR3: TGTGCCAGCAGCTTCGGACAGGCGAACACTGAAGCTTTCTTT.

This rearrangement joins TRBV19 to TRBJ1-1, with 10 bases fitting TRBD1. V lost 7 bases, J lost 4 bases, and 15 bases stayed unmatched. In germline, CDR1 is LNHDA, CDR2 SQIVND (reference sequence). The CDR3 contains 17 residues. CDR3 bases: TGTGCCAGTACCTTGAGACAGGGGGCTAATTGGGGCACTGAAGCTTTCTTT. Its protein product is CASTLRQGANWGTEAFF.

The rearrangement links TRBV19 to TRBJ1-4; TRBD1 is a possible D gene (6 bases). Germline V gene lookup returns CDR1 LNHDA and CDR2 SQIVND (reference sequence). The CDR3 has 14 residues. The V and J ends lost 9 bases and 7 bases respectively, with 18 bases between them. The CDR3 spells CASHLRGAGEKLFF. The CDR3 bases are TGTGCCAGCCATCTTCGGGGGGCCGGTGAAAAACTGTTTTTT.

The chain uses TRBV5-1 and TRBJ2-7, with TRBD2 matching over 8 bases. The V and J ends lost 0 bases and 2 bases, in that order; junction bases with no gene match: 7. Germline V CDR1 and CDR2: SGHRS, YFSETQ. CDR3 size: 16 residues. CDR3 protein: CASSLVTGGPPYEQYF. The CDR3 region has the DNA TGCGCCAGCAGCTTGGTTACGGGAGGGCCACCCTACGAGCAGTACTTC.

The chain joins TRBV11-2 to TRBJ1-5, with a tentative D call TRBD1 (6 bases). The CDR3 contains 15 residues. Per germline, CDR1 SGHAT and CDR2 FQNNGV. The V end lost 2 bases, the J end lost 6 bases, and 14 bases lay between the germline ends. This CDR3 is CASSLSGAGGQPQHF. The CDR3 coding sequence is TGTGCCAGCAGCTTATCAGGGGCTGGGGGTCAGCCCCAGCATTTT.

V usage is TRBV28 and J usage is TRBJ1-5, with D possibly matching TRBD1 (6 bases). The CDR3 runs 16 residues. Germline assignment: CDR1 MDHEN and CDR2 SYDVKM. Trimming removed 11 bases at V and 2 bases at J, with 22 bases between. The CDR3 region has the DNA TGTGCCCATAGGGGGGGAGTACGAGGGGGCAATCAGCCCCAGCATTTT. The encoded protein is CAHRGGVRGGNQPQHF.

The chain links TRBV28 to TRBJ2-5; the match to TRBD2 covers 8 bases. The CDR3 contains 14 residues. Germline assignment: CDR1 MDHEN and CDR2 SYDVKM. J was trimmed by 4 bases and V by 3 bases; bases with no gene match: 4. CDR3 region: CASSLMRGAETQYF. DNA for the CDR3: TGTGCCAGCAGTTTGATGCGGGGGGCAGAGACCCAGTACTTC.

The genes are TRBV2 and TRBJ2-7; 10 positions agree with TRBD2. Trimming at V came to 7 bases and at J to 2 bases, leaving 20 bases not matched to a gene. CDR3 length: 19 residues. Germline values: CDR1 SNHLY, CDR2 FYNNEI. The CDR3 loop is CASKKREGQQLSTTYEQYF. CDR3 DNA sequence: TGTGCCAGCAAGAAGCGGGAGGGCCAGCAGTTATCTACGACCTACGAGCAGTACTTC.